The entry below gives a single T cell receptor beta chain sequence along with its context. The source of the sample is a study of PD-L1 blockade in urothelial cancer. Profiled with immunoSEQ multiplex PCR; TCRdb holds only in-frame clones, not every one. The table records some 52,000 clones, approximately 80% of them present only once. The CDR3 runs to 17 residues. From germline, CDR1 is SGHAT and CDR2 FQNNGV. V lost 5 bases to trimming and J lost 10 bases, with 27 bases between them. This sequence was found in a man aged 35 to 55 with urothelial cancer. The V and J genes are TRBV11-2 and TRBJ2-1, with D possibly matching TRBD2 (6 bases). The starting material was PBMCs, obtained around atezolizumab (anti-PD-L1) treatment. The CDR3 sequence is CASSPSLKGKSREEQFF. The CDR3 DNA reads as TGTGCCAGCAGCCCTAGTCTAAAGGGGAAGTCGCGGGAAGAGCAGTTCTTC.